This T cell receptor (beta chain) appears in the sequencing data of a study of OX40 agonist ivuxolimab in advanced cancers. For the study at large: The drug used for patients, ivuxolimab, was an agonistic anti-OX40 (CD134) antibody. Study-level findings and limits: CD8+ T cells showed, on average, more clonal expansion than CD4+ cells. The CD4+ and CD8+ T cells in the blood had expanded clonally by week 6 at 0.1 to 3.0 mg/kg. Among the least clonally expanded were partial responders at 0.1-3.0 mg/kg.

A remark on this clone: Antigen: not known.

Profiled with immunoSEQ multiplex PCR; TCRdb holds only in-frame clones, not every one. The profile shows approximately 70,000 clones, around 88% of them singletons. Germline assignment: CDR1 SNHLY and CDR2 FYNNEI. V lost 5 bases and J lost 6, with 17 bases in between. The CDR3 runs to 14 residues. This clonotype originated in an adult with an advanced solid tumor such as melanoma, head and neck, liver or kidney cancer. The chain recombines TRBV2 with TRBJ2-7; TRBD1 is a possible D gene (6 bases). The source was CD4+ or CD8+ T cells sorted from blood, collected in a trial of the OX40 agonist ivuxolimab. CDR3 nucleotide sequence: TGTGCCAGCAGTCTGACAGGACCAAGGGGCGAGCAGTACTTC. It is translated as CASSLTGPRGEQYF.